This TCR beta chain emerged from a study of blood T cells in healthy people across ages. The study's findings and limits: The study found more naive CD4+ cells and higher diversity in long-lived than aged donors.

The germline gives CDR1 SGDLS, CDR2 YYNGEE. V gave up 0 bases and J gave up 6 bases, with 12 bases separating them. The CDR3 totals 14 residues. This clonotype showed up just a few times. As yet, its antigen is unknown. Then a second PCR, running roughly 7 to 11 cycles, was carried out with a sample-barcoded 5' primer and a J-beta primer mix. Through a template-switch adaptor with 12 random nucleotides, each cDNA molecule received a tag. One entry per CDR3 protein results from TCRdb running MiXCR on the 5' RACE reads. The profile covers 1,500,000 or so distinct CDR3 sequences, with approximately 60% appearing a single time and roughly 6.3% taken by the ten largest. Each individual donor underwent a draw of ten milliliters of peripheral blood.

The clonotype was recovered from a young man in good health. This chain joins TRBV9 and TRBJ1-1; D may be TRBD1 (5 bases). What was sequenced was blood. The chain's CDR3 is CASSVDPQGPEAFF. CDR3 DNA: TGTGCCAGCAGCGTAGACCCGCAGGGCCCTGAAGCTTTCTTT.